This TCR beta chain was documented in a study of blood T cell repertoires in COVID-19 (dated by TCRdb to 2018 to 2021). A note on the overall study: The collaborator samples originated in the United States, Italy and Spain and spanned the acute and convalescent phases of COVID-19. A freely available public database, intended as a resource for researchers studying the immune response to SARS-CoV-2, is where the repertoires were released. Where available, HLA class I and class II types were taken from metadata supplied by the sample provider and were not determined by assay-based typing. The samples were drawn from two sources: the first 160 participants of the ongoing ImmuneRACE study, and 950 to 1,500 subjects contributed by 6 global collaborators. The material from the prospective study consisted of cDNA or gDNA derived from T cells, B-cell-depleted T cells, or PBMCs. The sample metadata nearly always contained a de-identified subject ID, COVID-19 status, age in years and sex. Deeply sampled blood TCRbeta repertoires from subjects exposed to, actively infected with, or recovered from COVID-19 were included in the dataset. Results and caveats for the whole study, not just this receptor: Clinical and demographic metadata were provided uncurated, with the amount varying by source and participant.

A word on this clone: There is no known antigen for this receptor. No base-level quality is on record; no much larger clone is a single base apart.

Inclusive of the bounding cysteine and phenylalanine, the CDR3 is 14 residues long. The sequence is cut down to CDR3 DNA, 42 bases in frame from base 1. The germline V gene specifies LGHNT as CDR1 and FRNRAP as CDR2. Trimmed from V: 5 bases; trimmed from J: 8 bases; junction bases lacking a gene match: 5. The immunoSEQ Assay, a bias-controlled multiplex PCR, was used to amplify TCRbeta CDR3 regions from genomic DNA. As for the original processing: The number of nucleated cells in each sample was estimated from the amplification of reference gene primers within the assay. Sequence reads were collapsed and filtered to measure the absolute abundance of every unique TCRbeta CDR3 rearrangement. For each sample, productive Simpson clonality was calculated as the square root of Simpson's diversity index over productive rearrangements. As stored in TCRdb, this immuneACCESS dataset retains in-frame rearrangements with V and J assigned. A fraction of the clones does not appear; measured against another copy, unresolved V genes explain less than half of the discrepancy, and the remainder lacks a known reason. The V and J calls and clone size are taken from that table; D and trimming were inferred from the DNA. The sample contains about 130,000 clones, about 83% of them found a single time. The top ten hold approximately 12% of the sample.

Each collaborating institution followed its own protocols to collect whole blood in K2EDTA tubes. For TCRbeta analysis, collaborators shipped samples as frozen whole blood, isolated PBMCs, or DNA extracted from either of those sample types. The V gene is TRBV12-5 and the J gene is TRBJ2-1, and 11 junctional nucleotides match TRBD1. The material sequenced was peripheral blood. The sequence was collected from a man between 60 and 70 years old with acute or convalescent COVID-19. CDR3 loop: CASGPGTGGHEQFF. Here is the DNA: TGTGCTAGTGGTCCCGGGACAGGGGGGCATGAGCAGTTCTTC.